The rows below give T cell receptor beta chains drawn from one sample of a study of blood T cell repertoires in COVID-19. Measured with immunoSEQ multiplex PCR; TCRdb has only the in-frame clones, and not every one. The sample yields some 230,000 clones, roughly 84% seen once. The sample comprised peripheral blood. The receptors come from a woman in her sixties who had recovered from COVID-19. Both conserved end residues are part of each CDR3. D genes are given only for firm matches. A row's size may be missing; if present it is once, few, many or a size class.

size	V	D	length	J	CDR3	DNA
few	TRBV5-1	NA	17	TRBJ2-2	CASSFGAGTMNTGELFF	TGCGCCAGCAGCTTTGGAGCGGGGACAATGAACACCGGGGAGCTGTTTTTT
NA	TRBV21-1	NA	12	TRBJ2-7	CAGDRGSSEQYF	TGTGCAGGGGACAGGGGATCCTCCGAGCAGTACTTC
few	TRBV5-4	NA	15	TRBJ2-3	CASSLVEVGTDTQYF	TGTGCCAGCAGCTTGGTCGAGGTCGGAACAGATACGCAGTATTTT
NA	TRBV6-4	TRBD1	14	TRBJ2-2	CASSQGALTGELFF	TGTGCCAGCAGTCAGGGGGCATTGACCGGGGAGCTGTTTTTT
NA	TRBV7-2	NA	18	TRBJ2-1	CASSLGQGGWFSYNEQFF	TGTGCCAGCAGCCTAGGGCAGGGGGGCTGGTTCTCCTACAATGAGCAGTTCTTC
NA	TRBV5-5	NA	17	TRBJ1-3	CASTTADPAATGNTIYF	TGTGCCAGCACCACCGCCGACCCCGCGGCCACTGGAAACACCATATATTTT
few	TRBV7-8	NA	15	TRBJ1-3	CASSPRGTSGNTIYF	TGTGCCAGCAGCCCCCGCGGGACCTCTGGAAACACCATATATTTT
NA	TRBV7-3	TRBD2	18	TRBJ2-3	CASSVGLAVVASTDTQYF	TGTGCCAGCAGCGTGGGACTAGCGGTGGTTGCAAGCACAGATACGCAGTATTTT
NA	TRBV5-1	TRBD1	15	TRBJ1-1	CASRIGTGGNTEAFF	TGCGCCAGCAGAATCGGGACAGGGGGAAATACTGAAGCTTTCTTT
few	TRBV7-8	NA	17	TRBJ1-6	CASSLVGRSSYNSPLHF	TGTGCCAGCAGCTTGGTAGGAAGGAGCTCCTATAATTCACCCCTCCACTTT
NA	TRBV7-2	NA	14	TRBJ1-2	CASSQLGGYYGYTF	TGTGCCAGCAGCCAACTGGGGGGGTACTATGGCTACACCTTC
NA	TRBV29-1	TRBD1	12	TRBJ1-2	CSVRQGDYGYTF	TGCAGCGTACGACAGGGGGACTATGGCTACACCTTC
NA	TRBV7-6	NA	16	TRBJ2-5	CASSLGGLAIQETQYF	TGTGCCAGCAGCTTAGGAGGATTAGCTATACAAGAGACCCAGTACTTC
NA	TRBV5-1	TRBD1	15	TRBJ1-5	CASSLAGTGNQPQHF	TGCGCCAGCAGCTTGGCCGGGACAGGCAATCAGCCCCAGCATTTT
NA	TRBV7-2	TRBD1	15	TRBJ2-1	CASSFGQGAGNEQFF	TGTGCCAGCAGCTTTGGACAGGGGGCCGGCAATGAGCAGTTCTTC
NA	TRBV2	NA	13	TRBJ2-3	CASSELAGDTQYF	TGTGCCAGCAGTGAACTAGCTGGGGATACGCAGTATTTT
NA	TRBV2	NA	15	TRBJ2-3	CASSPLGPGADTQYF	TGTGCCAGCAGCCCTTTAGGACCAGGGGCAGATACGCAGTATTTT
NA	TRBV7-3	TRBD1	13	TRBJ2-7	CASSQGAIYEQYF	TGTGCCAGCAGCCAGGGGGCGATTTACGAGCAGTACTTC
once	TRBV19	NA	16	TRBJ2-7	CASSSWGDRYAYEQYF	TGTGCCTCCTCTTCCTGGGGGGACAGATATGCCTACGAGCAGTACTTC
NA	TRBV12-5	NA	15	TRBJ1-1	CASGSTGTLNTEAFF	TGTGCTAGTGGTTCGACCGGGACACTGAACACTGAAGCTTTCTTT
once	TRBV19	NA	14	TRBJ2-3	CASSMYSSTDTQYF	TGTGCCAGTAGTATGTACAGTAGTACAGATACGCAGTATTTT